The rows below give T cell receptor beta chains drawn from one sample of a study of T cell responses to AZD1222 COVID-19 vaccine. Repertoires were generated with immunoSEQ multiplex PCR, while TCRdb's copy carries only in-frame clones and drops some. This repertoire shows some 54,000 clones, around nine tenths found once; its top ten account for 3.5% to 4%. Material: peripheral blood, obtained on day 0 of AZD1222 vaccination. These TCRs come from an adult in good health. Each CDR3 is given with its conserved first and last residue. D genes are given only for firm matches. A row's size may be missing; if present it is once, few, many or a size class.

DNA | CDR3 | J | length | size | D | V
TGCGCCAGCAGCTTGTTCGGGCCATCGGACACTGAAGCTTTCTTT | CASSLFGPSDTEAFF | TRBJ1-1 | 15 | . | . | TRBV5-1
TGTGCCAGCAGCCCCGACCAGAGGGGCCTCCTCGCCGAGCAGTACTTC | CASSPDQRGLLAEQYF | TRBJ2-7 | 16 | . | . | TRBV7-2
TGTGCCAGCAGTGGGGGACAGGGGGGAGACTATGGCTACACCTTC | CASSGGQGGDYGYTF | TRBJ1-2 | 15 | . | TRBD1 | TRBV28
TGTGCCAGCAGCCCCCGGGTGGGCTGGAATTCACCCCTCCACTTT | CASSPRVGWNSPLHF | TRBJ1-6 | 15 | . | . | TRBV11-2
TGTGCCAGCAGTTACTCGTCGCTACCCAGCTCCTACGAGCAGTACTTC | CASSYSSLPSSYEQYF | TRBJ2-7 | 16 | . | . | TRBV6-6
TGTGCCAGCAGCTTAGGTTATGGGGACCAGCCCCAGCATTTT | CASSLGYGDQPQHF | TRBJ1-5 | 14 | . | . | TRBV7-2
TGTGCCTGGAGTCCTCTGAACTCCTATAATTCACCCCTCCACTTT | CAWSPLNSYNSPLHF | TRBJ1-6 | 15 | . | . | TRBV30
TGCAGCGGACTCAGGGGGAGGTATGGCTACACCTTC | CSGLRGRYGYTF | TRBJ1-2 | 12 | few | TRBD1 | TRBV29-1
TGTGCCGCGGGGAGGGGTGGGACAGGGCCCGGCTACACCTTC | CAAGRGGTGPGYTF | TRBJ1-2 | 14 | once | TRBD1 | TRBV7-9
TGCAGCGTTCGAGGACAGGGCACAGATACGCAGTATTTT | CSVRGQGTDTQYF | TRBJ2-3 | 13 | . | TRBD1 | TRBV29-1
TGTGCCAGCAGCTTATCAGGGGGGGATGGCTACACCTTC | CASSLSGGDGYTF | TRBJ1-2 | 13 | once | TRBD1 | TRBV7-6
TGTGCCAGCAGTGGACAGGGAGGGAGCACCGGGGAGCTGTTTTTT | CASSGQGGSTGELFF | TRBJ2-2 | 15 | few | . | TRBV2
TGTGCCAGCAACCTAGGTTTGTCGGACTATGGCTACACCTTC | CASNLGLSDYGYTF | TRBJ1-2 | 14 | few | . | TRBV9
TGTGCCATCAGCGGCGGTGGGGGGGGCACCGGGGAGCTGTTTTTT | CAISGGGGGTGELFF | TRBJ2-2 | 15 | . | TRBD2 | TRBV10-3
TGCGCCAGCACCCAGGGGGCCGCTGAAGCTTTCTTT | CASTQGAAEAFF | TRBJ1-1 | 12 | once | TRBD1 | TRBV10-2
TGTGCCAGCAATCCGGGACAGGGATCCTCCTACGAGCAGTACTTC | CASNPGQGSSYEQYF | TRBJ2-7 | 15 | . | TRBD1 | TRBV28
TGTGCCAGTAGTATTGGGACAGGGGCTGGGGCTTTCTTT | CASSIGTGAGAFF | TRBJ1-1 | 13 | . | TRBD1 | TRBV19
TGTGCCAGCTCACCGGGCACTGAAGCTTTCTTT | CASSPGTEAFF | TRBJ1-1 | 11 | . | . | TRBV18
TGTGCCAGCAGCCCAGGGGGACAGGGACGTCCCAACTATGGCTACACCTTC | CASSPGGQGRPNYGYTF | TRBJ1-2 | 17 | . | TRBD1 | TRBV5-6
TGTGCCAGCAGCTTTACGGGGGGGACCTACGAGCAGTACTTC | CASSFTGGTYEQYF | TRBJ2-7 | 14 | . | TRBD2 | TRBV7-2
TGTGCCAGCAGTTACAACCACGATAATTCACCCCTCCACTTT | CASSYNHDNSPLHF | TRBJ1-6 | 14 | . | . | TRBV6-5
TGTGCCAGCAGTTGGACAGGTGGCAATCAGCCCCAGCATTTT | CASSWTGGNQPQHF | TRBJ1-5 | 14 | . | TRBD1 | TRBV6-2/TRBV6-3
TGTGCCTGGTCTCCGCTTTCCGGGGAGCTGTTTTTT | CAWSPLSGELFF | TRBJ2-2 | 12 | . | . | TRBV30
TGTGCCAGCAGCTTGGAGGTCCTCGGTGAAAAACTGTTTTTT | CASSLEVLGEKLFF | TRBJ1-4 | 14 | . | . | TRBV5-5
TGCGCCAGCAGCTTGGACGGGGCGAACACTGAAGCTTTCTTT | CASSLDGANTEAFF | TRBJ1-1 | 14 | . | . | TRBV5-1
TGTGCCAGCAGTTCGAGAGTCTACGAGCAGTACTTC | CASSSRVYEQYF | TRBJ2-7 | 12 | . | . | TRBV28
TGTGCCAGCAGCTCCACCGGGGGGGGCTCCTACAATGAGCAGTTCTTC | CASSSTGGGSYNEQFF | TRBJ2-1 | 16 | . | TRBD2 | TRBV7-2
TGTGCCAGCAGCTCTTACACAGATACGCAGTATTTT | CASSSYTDTQYF | TRBJ2-3 | 12 | once | . | TRBV7-2
TGTGCCAGCAGACGGGACAGGGGGCAATACAATGAGCAGTTCTTC | CASRRDRGQYNEQFF | TRBJ2-1 | 15 | . | TRBD1 | TRBV7-2
TGTGCCAGCAGTTCCACCCAACAGGGTGTAGGCTACACCTTC | CASSSTQQGVGYTF | TRBJ1-2 | 14 | . | . | TRBV13
TGTGCCAGCAGTACTCTAGGGACACCGCCCTACGAGCAGTACTTC | CASSTLGTPPYEQYF | TRBJ2-7 | 15 | once | . | TRBV27
TGTGCCAGCAGCGTAGCTACTTGGGGCGGCGAGCAGTACTTC | CASSVATWGGEQYF | TRBJ2-7 | 14 | . | . | TRBV9
TGTGCCAGCAGCTCGGGACAGGGGGACACTGAAGCTTTCTTT | CASSSGQGDTEAFF | TRBJ1-1 | 14 | once | TRBD1 | TRBV11-2
TGTGCCATCGGAGGACGGTCGCTCCCAGACACCGGGGAGCTGTTTTTT | CAIGGRSLPDTGELFF | TRBJ2-2 | 16 | once | . | TRBV10-3
TGTGCCAGCAGCCAAGATCCATTGGCGACCCAGGGGAAACTGTTTTTT | CASSQDPLATQGKLFF | TRBJ1-4 | 16 | . | . | TRBV3-1/TRBV3-2
TGTGCCAGCAGCTTCCGAGTCCAGGGTGCGGGCGAGCAGTACTTC | CASSFRVQGAGEQYF | TRBJ2-7 | 15 | . | . | TRBV7-2
TGCGCCAGCAGTGAAAGGGACACGGGAACAAATGAGCAGTTCTTC | CASSERDTGTNEQFF | TRBJ2-1 | 15 | . | . | TRBV10-1
TGTGCCAGCAGCCCCCAGGCGGGGGAGACTCATTCACCCCTCCACTTT | CASSPQAGETHSPLHF | TRBJ1-6 | 16 | . | . | TRBV7-2
TGTGCCAGCAGCCCCTGGGGAAATCAGCCCCAGCATTTT | CASSPWGNQPQHF | TRBJ1-5 | 13 | . | . | TRBV7-2
TGTGCCAGCAGCTTAATAGTAAATCAGCCCCAGCATTTT | CASSLIVNQPQHF | TRBJ1-5 | 13 | . | . | TRBV7-8
TGTGCCACCAGTGATCCATCCGGGGATCAAGAGACCCAGTACTTC | CATSDPSGDQETQYF | TRBJ2-5 | 15 | . | . | TRBV24-1
TGTGCCAGTAGTATTGCAGGGCGCAATCAGCCCCAGCATTTT | CASSIAGRNQPQHF | TRBJ1-5 | 14 | . | . | TRBV19
TGTGCCTGGAAGGGTAGGGGAAGTCAGCCCCAGCATTTT | CAWKGRGSQPQHF | TRBJ1-5 | 13 | . | . | TRBV30
TGTGCCAGCTCGCCGACAGAGAACACTGAAGCTTTCTTT | CASSPTENTEAFF | TRBJ1-1 | 13 | once | . | TRBV18
TGTGCCAGCAGCTTAAACGAAGGAGAGACCCAGTACTTC | CASSLNEGETQYF | TRBJ2-5 | 13 | . | . | TRBV7-2
TGTGCCAGCAGTGAAGAACGGGACTACTTC | CASSEERDYF | TRBJ2-5 | 10 | . | . | TRBV6-1
TGTGCCAGCAGCTTAGCTGGGGTCGGTAACACTGAAGCTTTCTTT | CASSLAGVGNTEAFF | TRBJ1-1 | 15 | . | . | TRBV7-2
TGTGCCAGCAGGTTGCTCAGGGGGATCAATGGCTACACCTTC | CASRLLRGINGYTF | TRBJ1-2 | 14 | few | TRBD1 | TRBV11-2